What follows are 18 T cell receptor beta chains derived from one specimen sequenced in a study of T cells after yellow fever vaccination. TCRdb used MiXCR to reprocess the 5' RACE reads, holding one entry per CDR3 protein. The table lists some 300,000 distinct CDR3 sequences, roughly 8.7% of them singletons. The source material was CD4+ T cells sorted from PBMCs, sampled 5 days after the yellow fever booster vaccination. These receptors were taken from a man aged 18 to 35 who received the YFV17D yellow fever vaccine.

With regard to this clonotype: One junction end disagrees with the germline gene, perhaps due to a read error. Here the CDR3 reads CASRHHLREGFF. Written as DNA, the CDR3 is TGTGCTAGCAGGCACCACCTGAGGGAGGGCTTTTTT. The V call is TRBV7-7, the J call TRBJ1-4; no clear D. There are 12 residues in the CDR3. CDR1 and CDR2 (germline): SSHAT, FNYEAQ (reference sequence).

This clonotype was recorded at least ten times. The chain combines TRBV7-6 with TRBJ1-1; 7 bases map to TRBD1. Germline loops: CDR1 SGHVS, CDR2 FNYEAQ. The CDR3 runs 15 residues. V shed 5 bases and J 0 bases; nucleotides not matched to a gene: 6. CDR3 residues: CASSLQGGMNTEAFF. The CDR3 DNA sequence: TGTGCCAGCAGCCTTCAGGGGGGGATGAACACTGAAGCTTTCTTT.

A few counts support this clonotype. The chain employs TRBV29-1 and TRBJ1-1; possible D gene TRBD1, 6 bases. Trimming took off 7 bases at V and 4 bases at J, with 16 bases between the two ends. Germline CDR1 SQVTM, CDR2 ANQGSEA. There are 13 residues in the CDR3. The CDR3 protein is CSGGWGRVTEAFF. The CDR3 region has the DNA TGCAGCGGGGGTTGGGGGCGGGTCACTGAAGCTTTCTTT.

In regard to this clonotype: This sequence may be a read error, since a much larger clone differs from it by one base. V gene TRBV5-1 combines with J gene TRBJ1-1, with D possibly matching TRBD1 (5 bases). V lost 0 bases and J 9 bases, leaving 18 bases between the germline ends. This CDR3 has 15 amino acids. CDR1 is SGHRS, CDR2 YFSETQ, per germline. Here the CDR3 reads CASSLGRAFGTQAFF. DNA for the CDR3: TGCGCCAGCAGCTTGGGTAGGGCGTTTGGGACTCAAGCTTTCTTT. Together with reference TRBV5-1 and TRBJ1-1, the CDR3 gives the full variable domain: KAGVTQTPRYLIKTRGQQVTLSCSPISGHRSVSWYQQTPGQGLQFLFEYFSETQRNKGNFPGRFSGRQFSNSRSEMNVSTLELGDSALYLCASSLGRAFGTQAFFGQGTRLTVV.

A few counts support this clonotype. The rearrangement uses TRBV5-1 and TRBJ1-2, with TRBD1 matching over 7 bases. Per the germline V gene, CDR1 is SGHRS and CDR2 is YFSETQ. Unmatched junction bases numbered 7, after V lost 2 bases and J lost 3 bases. CDR3 length: 15 amino acids. The chain's CDR3 is CASSFGQGGDYGYTF. Written as DNA, the CDR3 is TGCGCCAGCAGCTTCGGGCAGGGGGGAGACTATGGCTACACCTTC.

This clonotype has a handful of counts. The chain uses TRBV7-2 and TRBJ1-4, with 7 bases fitting TRBD1. The V gene's germline CDR1 is SGHTA and CDR2 FQGNSA. This CDR3 has 15 residues. The J segment lost 0 bases and the V segment lost 5 bases, leaving 3 bases of the junction unmatched. The CDR3 DNA reads TGTGCCAGCAGCGGAGACAGGGCAACTAATGAAAAACTGTTTTTT. Translated: CASSGDRATNEKLFF. The complete variable domain, with remaining parts taken from reference TRBV7-2 and TRBJ1-4, reads GAGVSQSPSNKVTEKGKDVELRCDPISGHTALYWYRQSLGQGLEFLIYFQGNSAPDKSGLPSDRFSAERTGGSVSTLTIQRTQQEDSAVYLCASSGDRATNEKLFFGSGTQLSVL.

The J gene is TRBJ1-5, the V gene TRBV7-9; a possible D gene is TRBD1 (6 bases). Trimming took off 5 bases at V and 6 bases at J, with 17 bases between the two ends. The CDR3 has 15 amino acids. The germline gives CDR1 SEHNR, CDR2 FQNEAQ (reference sequence). The CDR3 DNA reads as TGTGCCAGCAGCCCGGGGGCAGGGAGGGGTCAGCCCCAGCATTTT. It yields the protein CASSPGAGRGQPQHF.

The gene calls are TRBV7-9 and TRBJ2-7; the match to TRBD1 covers 9 bases. CDR1 SEHNR and CDR2 FQNEAQ come from the germline V gene (reference sequence). The CDR3 runs 16 residues. Trimming took 7 bases from V and 7 from J; bases not matched to a gene: 17. The CDR3 is CASTLLLGQGSLEQYF. The CDR3, as DNA: TGTGCCAGCACGCTCCTTTTGGGACAGGGAAGCTTAGAGCAGTACTTC.

The sample holds many counts of this clonotype. V gene TRBV12-3 or TRBV12-4 combines with J gene TRBJ1-5; 9 bases are shared with TRBD1. CDR3 length: 14 residues. The J segment lost 5 bases and the V segment lost 1 base, leaving 0 bases of the junction unmatched. CDR3 nucleotides: TGTGCCAGCAGTTTAGGACAGGGGGATCAGCCCCAGCATTTT. Its protein product is CASSLGQGDQPQHF.

This clonotype was recorded many times. The chain links TRBV4-1 to TRBJ1-3; D remains unclear. Germline V CDR1 and CDR2: MGHRA, YSYEKL. V dropped 0 bases and J dropped 3 bases, with 12 bases sitting between them. The CDR3 covers 16 residues. CDR3 sequence: CASSQEWQVGGNTIYF. CDR3 bases: TGCGCCAGCAGCCAAGAATGGCAGGTCGGTGGAAACACCATATATTTT.

The chain uses TRBV28 and TRBJ2-1; D tentatively fits TRBD1 or TRBD2 (6 bases each). The CDR3 has 16 amino acids. The V gene lost 5 bases and the J gene lost 4 bases, with 18 bases spanning the gap. Germline CDR1 and CDR2: MDHEN and SYDVKM. This chain's CDR3 is CASSRSLGGRYNEQFF. CDR3 nucleotides: TGTGCCAGCAGTCGAAGTCTGGGGGGCAGGTACAATGAGCAGTTCTTC.

This clonotype was observed a few times. The rearrangement links TRBV7-3 to TRBJ2-7; tentatively, D is TRBD2 (6 bases). V was shortened by 5 bases and J by 0 bases, with 17 bases between the two germline ends. CDR3 length: 16 amino acids. CDR1 is SGHTA and CDR2 is FQGTGA in the germline V gene. The CDR3 is CASSHPRGLGSYEQYV. The CDR3 nucleotides read TGTGCCAGCAGCCATCCCCGGGGACTGGGCTCCTACGAGCAGTACGTC.

V is TRBV18 and J is TRBJ2-3; D uncertain. CDR1 and CDR2 (germline): KGHSH, LQKENI. CDR3 length: 13 amino acids. Trimming stripped 0 bases from V and 2 bases from J, with 3 bases between. The CDR3 DNA follows: TGTGCCAGCTCACCACCCCTCACAGATACGCAGTATTTT. This gives the protein CASSPPLTDTQYF.

This clonotype turned up a few times. The rearrangement joins TRBV30 to TRBJ1-2, with D maybe TRBD1 (6 bases). This CDR3 contains 17 residues. Germline CDR1 and CDR2: GTSNPN and SVGIG (reference sequence). Trimming cost V 4 bases and J 0 bases, with 21 bases left between them. The CDR3 DNA follows: TGTGCCTGGATCACCCTAGGGGGGCGCCCGCCTAACTATGGCTACACCTTC. Translated, it gives CAWITLGGRPPNYGYTF.

CDR3 sequence (DNA): TGTGCCAGCAGTTACTCCTCCGTGGAGCTAGGAGAGACCCAGTACTTC. Its protein product is CASSYSSVELGETQYF. The chain employs TRBV6-5 and TRBJ2-5; D gene unclear. This CDR3 has 16 residues. Germline CDR1 is MNHEY and CDR2 is SVGAGI. V lost 0 bases and J lost 4, with 15 bases in between.

CDR3 sequence (DNA): TGCAGTGCTAGAAACCAAGAGACCCAGTACTTC. Its protein is CSARNQETQYF. The V gene is TRBV20-1, the J gene TRBJ2-5; D gene ambiguous. V was clipped by 2 bases and J by 0 bases, with 1 base between them. CDR3 length: 11 amino acids. Germline V CDR1 and CDR2: DFQATT, SNEGSKA (reference sequence).

In the case of this clonotype: Since a much larger clone is just one base distant, this may be a read error. The rearrangement links TRBV12-3 or TRBV12-4 to TRBJ2-1; no clear D. V lost 8 bases to trimming and J lost 3 bases, with 14 bases between them. This CDR3 spans 14 amino acids. The CDR3 region is CASCSYASYNEQFF. In DNA, the CDR3 is TGTGCCAGCTGTTCTTACGCAAGCTACAATGAGCAGTTCTTC.

V and J are TRBV19 and TRBJ2-1; D might be TRBD1 (5 bases). The CDR3 spans 16 residues. The germline CDR1 and CDR2 sequences are LNHDA and SQIVND (reference sequence). The V and J ends lost 3 bases and 0 bases respectively, with 12 bases between them. In nucleotides, the CDR3 is TGTGCCAGTAGTATCCTGGGGCAGGGCTCCTACAATGAGCAGTTCTTC. Protein product: CASSILGQGSYNEQFF. Looking up the rest from reference TRBV19 and TRBJ2-1 gives the full variable domain: DGGITQSPKYLFRKEGQNVTLSCEQNLNHDAMYWYRQDPGQGLRLIYYSQIVNDFQKGDIAEGYSVSREKKESFPLTVTSAQKNPTAFYLCASSILGQGSYNEQFFGPGTRLTVL.